A single sample is the source of the 12 T cell receptor beta chains below, sequenced in a study of pediatric ulcerative colitis. Sequencing was performed with immunoSEQ multiplex PCR; in TCRdb, only in-frame clones are kept and a portion is missing. The sample yields tens of thousands of clones, 75% to 85% seen once. The sample consisted of blood. The receptors come from a boy aged 10-17 years with moderate ulcerative colitis.

The J gene is TRBJ2-7, the V gene TRBV13, with TRBD1 identical over 11 bases. The CDR3 spans 15 residues. In germline, CDR1 is PRHDT, CDR2 FYEKMQ (reference sequence). With V trimmed by 3 bases and J by 3 bases, 4 bases remained unmatched. The CDR3 region is CASSFAGQGGYEQYF. For the CDR3, the DNA is TGTGCCAGCAGCTTTGCGGGACAGGGGGGCTACGAGCAGTACTTC.

This chain links TRBV7-2 with TRBJ2-7; 8 bases align to TRBD1. Trimming took 2 bases from V and 0 from J; bases not matched to a gene: 3. From germline, CDR1 is SGHTA and CDR2 FQGNSA. The CDR3 consists of 15 residues. The CDR3 here is CASSLTGGSSYEQYF. CDR3 coding DNA: TGTGCCAGCAGCTTAACAGGGGGTAGCTCCTACGAGCAGTACTTC.

V is TRBV30 and J is TRBJ1-4, with D hard to call. The CDR3 extends over 14 amino acids. V lost 2 bases to trimming and J lost 4 bases, with 11 bases between them. Per germline, CDR1 GTSNPN and CDR2 SVGIG (reference sequence). In DNA form, the CDR3 reads TGTGCCTGGAGTCTCGAGACACTTAATGAAAAACTGTTTTTT. This translates into CAWSLETLNEKLFF. The full variable domain, its missing parts supplied by reference TRBV30 and TRBJ1-4, is SQTIHQWPATLVQPVGSPLSLECTVEGTSNPNLYWYRQAAGRGLQLLFYSVGIGQISSEVPQNLSASRPQDRQFILSSKKLLLSDSGFYLCAWSLETLNEKLFFGSGTQLSVL.

This chain uses TRBV6-1 with TRBJ1-4, with D possibly TRBD1 on 6 matching bases. The ends were cut back, 3 bases at V and 8 bases at J, with 16 bases in the middle. The length of the CDR3 is 15 residues. From germline, CDR1 is MNHNS and CDR2 SASEGT. The CDR3, as DNA: TGTGCCAGCAGTGATTTGGGGGGCCGGTACGAAAAACTGTTTTTT. This encodes CASSDLGGRYEKLFF.

The rearrangement uses TRBV28 and TRBJ1-2, with 9 bases that match TRBD1. The germline CDR1 and CDR2 sequences are MDHEN and SYDVKM. The length of the CDR3 is 17 residues. Trimming at V came to 7 bases and at J to 7 bases, leaving 19 bases not matched to a gene. CDR3 region: CASTPQGGQGTLRGYTF. The CDR3 DNA is TGTGCCAGCACCCCACAGGGGGGACAGGGTACTTTGCGTGGCTACACCTTC.

The chain carries TRBV9 and TRBJ1-1, with a possible D match to TRBD1 (5 bases). V lost 2 bases and J 4 bases, leaving 9 bases between the germline ends. Germline CDR1 and CDR2: SGDLS and YYNGEE. The CDR3 length is 13 residues. This chain's CDR3 is CASSVGGSTEAFF. CDR3 bases: TGTGCCAGCAGCGTGGGGGGTAGCACTGAAGCTTTCTTT.

The genes are TRBV6-6 and TRBJ1-1; D not resolved. Germline V lookup: CDR1 MNHNY, CDR2 SVGAGI (reference sequence). The CDR3 is 14 residues long. Trimming took 4 bases from V and 4 from J, leaving 13 bases between them. The CDR3 bases are TGTGCCAGCAGTTCCGGGGAGTGGGGCACTGAAGCTTTCTTT. Protein sequence: CASSSGEWGTEAFF.

This clone has just one count. The rearrangement joins TRBV15 to TRBJ2-2; 7 bases fit TRBD1. Germline V gives CDR1 LNHNV, CDR2 YYDKDF (reference sequence). This CDR3 comprises 16 residues. J gave up 4 bases and V 1 base, and 6 bases lay outside the gene matches. CDR3 DNA: TGTGCCACCAGCAGAGGGGGACAGACAATCACCGGGGAGCTGTTTTTT. Translating it yields CATSRGGQTITGELFF.

V usage is TRBV7-9 and J usage is TRBJ1-2, with D possibly matching TRBD1 (6 bases). Trimming pared 0 bases from V and 5 bases from J, leaving 10 bases between. Looked up from germline, CDR1 is SEHNR and CDR2 is FQNEAQ (reference sequence). The CDR3 totals 14 residues. The CDR3 sequence is CASSLARQGYGYTF. The CDR3 coding sequence is TGTGCCAGCAGCTTAGCTAGGCAGGGGTATGGCTACACCTTC.

The V call is TRBV4-3, the J call TRBJ2-7; 9 bases are shared with TRBD2. Unmatched junction bases numbered 6, after V lost 0 bases and J lost 3 bases. Germline V CDR1 and CDR2: LGHNA, YSLEER. The CDR3 totals 16 residues. The chain's CDR3 is CASSQDRGSGSYEQYF. CDR3 bases: TGCGCCAGCAGCCAAGATCGCGGTAGCGGGAGCTACGAGCAGTACTTC.

V is TRBV7-9 and J is TRBJ2-1; TRBD2 aligns across 10 bases. This CDR3 has 18 amino acids. V lost 3 bases to trimming and J lost 0 bases; unmatched junction nucleotides: 8. Per the germline V gene, CDR1 is SEHNR and CDR2 is FQNEAQ (reference sequence). CDR3: CASSFGLADFPSYNEQFF. For the CDR3, the DNA is TGTGCCAGCAGCTTCGGACTAGCGGATTTCCCCTCCTACAATGAGCAGTTCTTC.

The chain links TRBV7-9 to TRBJ1-1, with D maybe TRBD1 (5 bases). Germline V gene sequence: CDR1 SEHNR, CDR2 FQNEAQ (reference sequence). The CDR3 has 14 amino acids. V was pared by 3 bases and J by 3 bases, with 11 bases between. CDR3 loop: CASSFDLGDTEAFF. The DNA for the CDR3 is TGTGCCAGCAGCTTCGATCTAGGGGACACTGAAGCTTTCTTT.